Given below is one T cell receptor (beta chain) in context. The target antigen is unknown. The treatment was: roughly 11-day PBMC culture with coronavirus spike peptide pools or control peptides (ViraFEST assay). Cultures of PBMCs, roughly 2 million per well, were set up with about 9.4 IU/ml IL-2 and 10 ug/ml peptide pools. Scientists ran DNA taken from cultured CD4+ T cells through the Oncomine TCR Beta short-read assay for sequencing. In TCRdb, the PCR reads were re-called with MiXCR into one record per CDR3 protein. The table lists fewer than 15,000 distinct CDR3 sequences, roughly 60% of them singletons. V gave up 6 bases and J gave up 2 bases, with 5 bases separating them. This CDR3 has 12 residues. CDR1 is MNHNS, CDR2 SASEGT, per germline. This entry comes from a study of vaccination and CD4 T cells after COVID-19. The overall study: Every culture used as a control got a CEFX pool, an HIV-1 Nef pool, or no peptide.

The clonotype comes from a human donor who had recovered from COVID-19. The sequenced material came from CD4+ T cells from blood, cultured in vitro. The chain links TRBV6-1 to TRBJ2-1; D unresolved. The chain's CDR3 is CASSPPYNEQFF. In nucleotides, the CDR3 is TGTGCCAGCAGCCCCCCCTACAATGAGCAGTTCTTC.